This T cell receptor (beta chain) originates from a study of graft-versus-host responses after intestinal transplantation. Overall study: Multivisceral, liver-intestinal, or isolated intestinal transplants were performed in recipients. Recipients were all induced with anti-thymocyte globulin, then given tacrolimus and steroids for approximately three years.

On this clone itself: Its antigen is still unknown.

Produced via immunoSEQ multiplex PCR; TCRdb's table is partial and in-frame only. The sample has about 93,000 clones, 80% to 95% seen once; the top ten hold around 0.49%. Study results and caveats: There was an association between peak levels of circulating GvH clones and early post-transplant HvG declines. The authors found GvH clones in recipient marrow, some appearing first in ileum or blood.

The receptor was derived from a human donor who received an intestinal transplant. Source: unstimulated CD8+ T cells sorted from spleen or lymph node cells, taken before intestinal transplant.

This chain's CDR3 is CASSYSETGGDGYTF. In DNA, the CDR3 is TGTGCCAGCAGTTACTCCGAGACAGGGGGCGATGGCTACACCTTC. The J gene is TRBJ1-2, the V gene TRBV6-5; the match to TRBD1 covers 10 bases. The germline CDR1 and CDR2 sequences are MNHEY and SVGAGI. This CDR3 region has 15 residues. The V and J ends lost 0 bases and 6 bases, in that order; junction bases with no gene match: 4.